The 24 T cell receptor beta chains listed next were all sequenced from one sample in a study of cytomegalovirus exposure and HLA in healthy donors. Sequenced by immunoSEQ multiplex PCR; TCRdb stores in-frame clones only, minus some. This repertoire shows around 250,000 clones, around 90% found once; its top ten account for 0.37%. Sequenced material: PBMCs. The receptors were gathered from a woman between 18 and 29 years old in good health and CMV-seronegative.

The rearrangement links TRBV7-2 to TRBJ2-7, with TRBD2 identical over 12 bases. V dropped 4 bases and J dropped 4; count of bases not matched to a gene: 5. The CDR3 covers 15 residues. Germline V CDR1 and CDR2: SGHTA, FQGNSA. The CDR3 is CASSSASGGAYEQYF. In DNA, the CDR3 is TGTGCCAGCAGCTCAGCTAGCGGGGGGGCTTACGAGCAGTACTTC.

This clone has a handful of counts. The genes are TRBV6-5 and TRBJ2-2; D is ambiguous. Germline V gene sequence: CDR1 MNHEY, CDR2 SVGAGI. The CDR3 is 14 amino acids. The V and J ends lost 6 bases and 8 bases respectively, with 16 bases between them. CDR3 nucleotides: TGTGCCAGCAGCCGCGAGGCCGACGCGGGGGAGCTGTTTTTT. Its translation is CASSREADAGELFF.

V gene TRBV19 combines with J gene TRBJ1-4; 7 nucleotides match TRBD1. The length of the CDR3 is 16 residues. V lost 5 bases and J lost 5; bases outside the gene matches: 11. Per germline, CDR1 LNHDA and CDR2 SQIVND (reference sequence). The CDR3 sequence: CASSGYPTGVNEKLFF. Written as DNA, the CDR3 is TGTGCCAGTAGTGGATACCCCACAGGGGTGAATGAAAAACTGTTTTTT.

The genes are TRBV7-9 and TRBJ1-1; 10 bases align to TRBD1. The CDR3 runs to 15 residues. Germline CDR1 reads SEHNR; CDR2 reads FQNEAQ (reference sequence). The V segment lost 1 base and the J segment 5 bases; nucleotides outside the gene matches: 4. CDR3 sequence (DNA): TGTGCCAGCAGCTTAGGACAGGGGGCGGGGACTGAAGCTTTCTTT. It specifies CASSLGQGAGTEAFF.

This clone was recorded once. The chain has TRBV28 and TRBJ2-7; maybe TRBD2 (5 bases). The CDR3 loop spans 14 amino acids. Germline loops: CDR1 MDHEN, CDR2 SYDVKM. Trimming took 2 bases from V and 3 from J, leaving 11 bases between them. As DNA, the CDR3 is TGTGCCAGCAGTTTAGCGGGCCAAAACTACGAGCAGTACGTC. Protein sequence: CASSLAGQNYEQYV.

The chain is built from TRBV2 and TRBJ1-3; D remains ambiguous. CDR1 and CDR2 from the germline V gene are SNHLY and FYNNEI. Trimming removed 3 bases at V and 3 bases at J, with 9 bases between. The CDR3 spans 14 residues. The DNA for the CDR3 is TGTGCCAGCAGTGATGACCGGGTTGGAAACACCATATATTTT. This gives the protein CASSDDRVGNTIYF.

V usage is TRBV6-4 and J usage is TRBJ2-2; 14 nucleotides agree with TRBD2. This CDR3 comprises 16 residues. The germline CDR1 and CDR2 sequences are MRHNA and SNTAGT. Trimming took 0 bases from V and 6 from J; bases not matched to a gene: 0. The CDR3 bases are TGTGCCAGCAGTGACTCGACTAGCGGGGGGGCCGGGGAGCTGTTTTTT. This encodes CASSDSTSGGAGELFF.

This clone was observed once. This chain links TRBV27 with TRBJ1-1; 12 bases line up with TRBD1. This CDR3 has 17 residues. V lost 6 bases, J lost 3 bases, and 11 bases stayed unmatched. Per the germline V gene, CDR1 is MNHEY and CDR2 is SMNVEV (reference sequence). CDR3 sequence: CASRLGTGGAGDTEAFF. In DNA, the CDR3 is TGTGCCAGCAGGCTCGGGACAGGGGGCGCGGGGGACACTGAAGCTTTCTTT.

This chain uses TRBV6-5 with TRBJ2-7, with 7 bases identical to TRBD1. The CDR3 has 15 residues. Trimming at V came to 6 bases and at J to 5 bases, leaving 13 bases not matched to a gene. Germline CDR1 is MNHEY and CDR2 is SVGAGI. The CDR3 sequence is CASRPGTAKADEQYF. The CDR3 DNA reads TGTGCCAGCAGGCCCGGGACAGCTAAAGCAGACGAGCAGTACTTC.

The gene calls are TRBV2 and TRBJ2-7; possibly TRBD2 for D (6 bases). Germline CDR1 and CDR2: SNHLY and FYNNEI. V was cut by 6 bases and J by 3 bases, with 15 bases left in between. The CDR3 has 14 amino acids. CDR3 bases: TGTGCCAGCAGCCCGTCTAGCGAACACTACGAGCAGTACGTC. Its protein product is CASSPSSEHYEQYV.

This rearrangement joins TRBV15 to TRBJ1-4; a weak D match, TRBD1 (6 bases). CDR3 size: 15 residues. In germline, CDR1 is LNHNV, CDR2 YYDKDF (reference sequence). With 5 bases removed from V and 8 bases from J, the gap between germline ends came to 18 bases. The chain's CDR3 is CATSFQSGTSEKLFF. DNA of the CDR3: TGTGCCACCAGCTTCCAAAGCGGGACATCGGAAAAACTGTTTTTT.

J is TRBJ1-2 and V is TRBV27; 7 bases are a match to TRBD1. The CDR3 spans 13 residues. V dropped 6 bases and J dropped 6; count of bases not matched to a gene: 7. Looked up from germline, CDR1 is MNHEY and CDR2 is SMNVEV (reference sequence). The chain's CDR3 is CASSYRGGNGYTF. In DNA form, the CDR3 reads TGTGCCAGCAGCTACAGGGGAGGTAATGGCTACACCTTC.

The CDR3 bases are TGTGCCAGCGTCAGGGATGGAAACACCATATATTTT. This sequence encodes CASVRDGNTIYF. This chain uses TRBV2 with TRBJ1-3, with D perhaps matching TRBD1 (5 bases). V was trimmed by 8 bases and J by 3 bases, leaving 8 bases between them. The germline gives CDR1 SNHLY, CDR2 FYNNEI. This CDR3 region has 12 residues. The full variable domain, in which reference TRBV2 and TRBJ1-3 provide the parts outside the CDR3, is EPEVTQTPSHQVTQMGQEVILRCVPISNHLYFYWYRQILGQKVEFLVSFYNNEISEKSEIFDDQFSVERPDGSNFTLKIRSTKLEDSAMYFCASVRDGNTIYFGEGSWLTVV.

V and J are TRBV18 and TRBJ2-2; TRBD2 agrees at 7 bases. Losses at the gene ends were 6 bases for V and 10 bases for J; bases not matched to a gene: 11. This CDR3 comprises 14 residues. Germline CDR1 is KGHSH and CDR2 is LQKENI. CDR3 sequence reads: CASSRGGWAEELFF. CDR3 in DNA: TGTGCCAGCTCTCGCGGGGGATGGGCCGAGGAGCTGTTTTTT.

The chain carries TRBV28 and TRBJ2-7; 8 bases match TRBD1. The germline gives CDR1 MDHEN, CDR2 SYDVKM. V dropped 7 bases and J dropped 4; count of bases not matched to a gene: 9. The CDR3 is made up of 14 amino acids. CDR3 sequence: CASTTGGRSYEQYF. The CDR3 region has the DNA TGTGCCAGCACCACAGGGGGGCGGAGTTACGAGCAGTACTTC.

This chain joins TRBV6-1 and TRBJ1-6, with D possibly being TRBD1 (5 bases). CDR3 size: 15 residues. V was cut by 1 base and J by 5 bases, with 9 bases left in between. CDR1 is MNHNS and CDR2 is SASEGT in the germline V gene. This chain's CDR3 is CASSEDGGDNSPLHF. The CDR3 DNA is TGTGCCAGCAGTGAAGATGGGGGGGATAATTCACCCCTCCACTTT.

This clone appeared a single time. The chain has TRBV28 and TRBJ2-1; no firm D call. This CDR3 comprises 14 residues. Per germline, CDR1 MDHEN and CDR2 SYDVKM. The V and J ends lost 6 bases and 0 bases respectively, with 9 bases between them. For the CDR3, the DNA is TGTGCCAGCAGGGCCCCGGGCTCCTACAATGAGCAGTTCTTC. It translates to CASRAPGSYNEQFF.

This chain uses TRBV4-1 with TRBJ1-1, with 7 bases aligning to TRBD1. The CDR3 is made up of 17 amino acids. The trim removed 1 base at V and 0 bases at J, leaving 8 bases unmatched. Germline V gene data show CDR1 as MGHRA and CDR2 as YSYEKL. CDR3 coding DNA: TGCGCCAGCAGCCAAGGGGGCACGGGACAGATGAACACTGAAGCTTTCTTT. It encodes CASSQGGTGQMNTEAFF.

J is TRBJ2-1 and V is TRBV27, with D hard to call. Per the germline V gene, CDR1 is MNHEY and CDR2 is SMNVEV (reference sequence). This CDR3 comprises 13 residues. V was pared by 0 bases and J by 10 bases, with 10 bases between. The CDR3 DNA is TGTGCCAGCAGTTTATCTACGACCGGGGAGCAGTTCTTC. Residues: CASSLSTTGEQFF.

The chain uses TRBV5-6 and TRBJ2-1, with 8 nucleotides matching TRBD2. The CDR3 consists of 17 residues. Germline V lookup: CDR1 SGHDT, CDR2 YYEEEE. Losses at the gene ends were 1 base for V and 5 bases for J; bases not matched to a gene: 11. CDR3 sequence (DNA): TGTGCCAGCAGCTTGTTGGCCGGTAGCGGGGTCCACAATGAGCAGTTCTTC. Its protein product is CASSLLAGSGVHNEQFF. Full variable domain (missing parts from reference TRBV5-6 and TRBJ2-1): DAGVTQSPTHLIKTRGQQVTLRCSPKSGHDTVSWYQQALGQGPQFIFQYYEEEERQRGNFPDRFSGHQFPNYSSELNVNALLLGDSALYLCASSLLAGSGVHNEQFFGPGTRLTVL.

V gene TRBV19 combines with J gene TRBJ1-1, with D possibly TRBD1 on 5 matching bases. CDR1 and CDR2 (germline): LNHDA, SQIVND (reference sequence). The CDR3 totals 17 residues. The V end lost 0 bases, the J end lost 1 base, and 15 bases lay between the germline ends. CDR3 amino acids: CASSIDVPTAANTEAFF. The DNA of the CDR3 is TGTGCCAGTAGTATAGATGTTCCGACAGCCGCGAACACTGAAGCTTTCTTT.

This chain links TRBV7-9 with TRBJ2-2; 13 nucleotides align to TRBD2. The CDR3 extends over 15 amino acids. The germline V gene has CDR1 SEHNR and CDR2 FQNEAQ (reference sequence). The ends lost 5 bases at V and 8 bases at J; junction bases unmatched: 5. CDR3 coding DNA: TGTGCCAGCAGCAGGACTAGCGGGGGAGTTGGGGAGCTGTTTTTT. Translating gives CASSRTSGGVGELFF.

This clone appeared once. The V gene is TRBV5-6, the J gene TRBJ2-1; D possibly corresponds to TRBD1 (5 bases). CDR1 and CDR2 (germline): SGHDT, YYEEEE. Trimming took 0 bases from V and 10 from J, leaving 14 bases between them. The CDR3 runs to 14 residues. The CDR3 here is CASSLGGPNGEQFF. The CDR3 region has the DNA TGTGCCAGCAGCTTGGGGGGCCCCAATGGCGAGCAGTTCTTC.

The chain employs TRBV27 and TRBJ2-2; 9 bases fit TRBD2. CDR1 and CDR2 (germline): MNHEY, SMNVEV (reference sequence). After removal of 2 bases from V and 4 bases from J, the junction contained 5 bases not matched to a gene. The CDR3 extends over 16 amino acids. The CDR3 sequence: CASSLVAGAITGELFF. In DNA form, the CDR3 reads TGTGCCAGCAGTTTAGTAGCGGGGGCCATCACCGGGGAGCTGTTTTTT.